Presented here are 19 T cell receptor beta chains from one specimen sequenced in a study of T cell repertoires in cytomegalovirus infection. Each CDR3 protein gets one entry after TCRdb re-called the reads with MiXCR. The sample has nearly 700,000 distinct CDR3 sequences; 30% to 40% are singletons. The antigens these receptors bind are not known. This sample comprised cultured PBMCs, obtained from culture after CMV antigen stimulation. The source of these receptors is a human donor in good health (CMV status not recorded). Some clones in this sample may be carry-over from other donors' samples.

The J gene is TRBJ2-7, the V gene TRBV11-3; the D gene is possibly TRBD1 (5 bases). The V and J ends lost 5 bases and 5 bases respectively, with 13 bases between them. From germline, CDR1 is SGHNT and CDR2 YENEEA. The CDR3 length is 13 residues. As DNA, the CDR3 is TGTGCCAGCAGCACTAATCTACAGGACGAGCAGTACTTC. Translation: CASSTNLQDEQYF.

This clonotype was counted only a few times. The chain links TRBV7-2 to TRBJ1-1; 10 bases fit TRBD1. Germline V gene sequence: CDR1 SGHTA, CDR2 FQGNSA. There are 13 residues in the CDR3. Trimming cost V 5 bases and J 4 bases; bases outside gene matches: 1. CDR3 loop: CASSRDRGTEAFF. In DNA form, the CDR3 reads TGTGCCAGCAGCCGGGACAGGGGCACTGAAGCTTTCTTT.

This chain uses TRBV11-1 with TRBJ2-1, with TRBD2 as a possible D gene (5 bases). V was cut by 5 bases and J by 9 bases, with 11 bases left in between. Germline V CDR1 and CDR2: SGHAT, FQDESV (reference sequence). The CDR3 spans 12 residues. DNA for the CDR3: TGTGCCAGCAGCCCTACCGGGGTTGAGCAGTTCTTC. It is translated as CASSPTGVEQFF.

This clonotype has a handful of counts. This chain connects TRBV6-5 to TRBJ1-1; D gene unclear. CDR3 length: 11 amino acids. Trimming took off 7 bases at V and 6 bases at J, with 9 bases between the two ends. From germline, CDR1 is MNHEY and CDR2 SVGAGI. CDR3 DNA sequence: TGTGCCAGCAATCGGGGAGCTGAAGCTTTCTTT. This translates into CASNRGAEAFF.

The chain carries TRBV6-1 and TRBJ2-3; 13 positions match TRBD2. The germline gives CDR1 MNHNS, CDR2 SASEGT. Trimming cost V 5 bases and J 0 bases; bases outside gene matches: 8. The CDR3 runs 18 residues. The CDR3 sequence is CASSRGTSGTLSTDTQYF. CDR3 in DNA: TGTGCCAGCAGTCGTGGGACTAGCGGGACCCTCAGCACAGATACGCAGTATTTT.

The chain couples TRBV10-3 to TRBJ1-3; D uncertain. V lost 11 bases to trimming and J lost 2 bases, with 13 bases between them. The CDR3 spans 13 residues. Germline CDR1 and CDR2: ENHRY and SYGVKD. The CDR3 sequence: CAVTEGPGNTIYF. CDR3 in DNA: TGTGCCGTCACCGAAGGGCCTGGAAACACCATATATTTT.

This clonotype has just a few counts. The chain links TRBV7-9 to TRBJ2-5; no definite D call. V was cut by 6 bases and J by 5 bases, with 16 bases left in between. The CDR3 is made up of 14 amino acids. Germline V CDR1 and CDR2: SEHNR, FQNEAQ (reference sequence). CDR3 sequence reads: CASRPDPTWETQYF. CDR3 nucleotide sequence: TGTGCCAGCAGACCGGACCCAACATGGGAGACCCAGTACTTC.

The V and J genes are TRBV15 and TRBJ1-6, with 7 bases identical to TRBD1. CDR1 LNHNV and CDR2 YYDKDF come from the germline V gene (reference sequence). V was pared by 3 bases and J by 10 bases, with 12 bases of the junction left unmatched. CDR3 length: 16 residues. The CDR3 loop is CATSSSSQGHKSPLHF. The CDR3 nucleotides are TGTGCCACCAGCAGCTCGTCACAGGGGCACAAATCACCCCTCCACTTT.

The chain's CDR3 is CSPRWGGLADTQYF. CDR3 nucleotides: TGCAGTCCCCGGTGGGGCGGGTTAGCAGATACGCAGTATTTT. The V gene is TRBV20-1, the J gene TRBJ2-3; D may correspond to TRBD1 or TRBD2 (5 bases each). The germline V gene has CDR1 DFQATT and CDR2 SNEGSKA (reference sequence). This CDR3 comprises 14 residues. V lost 8 bases to trimming and J lost 4 bases, with 19 bases between them.

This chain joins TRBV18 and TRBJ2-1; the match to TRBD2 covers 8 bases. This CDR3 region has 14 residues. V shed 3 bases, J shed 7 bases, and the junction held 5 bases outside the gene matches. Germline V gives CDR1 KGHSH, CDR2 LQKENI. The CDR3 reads CASSPVAGINEQFF. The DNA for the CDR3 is TGTGCCAGCTCACCCGTAGCGGGAATAAATGAGCAGTTCTTC.

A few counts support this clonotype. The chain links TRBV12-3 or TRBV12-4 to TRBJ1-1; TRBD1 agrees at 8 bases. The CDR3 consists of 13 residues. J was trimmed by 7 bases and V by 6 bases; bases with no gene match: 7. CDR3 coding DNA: TGTGCCAGCAGCTCACCTGACAGGGGTGAAGCTTTCTTT. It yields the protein CASSSPDRGEAFF.

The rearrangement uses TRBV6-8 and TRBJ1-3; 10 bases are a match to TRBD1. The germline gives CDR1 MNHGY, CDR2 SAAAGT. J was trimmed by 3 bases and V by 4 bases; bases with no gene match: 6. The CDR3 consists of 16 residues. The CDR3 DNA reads TGTGCCAGCAGTTTTCGGACAGGGGGAAGTGGAAACACCATATATTTT. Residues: CASSFRTGGSGNTIYF.

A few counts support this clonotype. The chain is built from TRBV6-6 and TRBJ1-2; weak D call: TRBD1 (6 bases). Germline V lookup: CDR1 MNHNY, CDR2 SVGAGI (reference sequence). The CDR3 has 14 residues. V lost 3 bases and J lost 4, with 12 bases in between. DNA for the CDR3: TGTGCCAGCAGTTATGGCAGGGGTAGCTATGGCTACACCTTC. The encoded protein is CASSYGRGSYGYTF.

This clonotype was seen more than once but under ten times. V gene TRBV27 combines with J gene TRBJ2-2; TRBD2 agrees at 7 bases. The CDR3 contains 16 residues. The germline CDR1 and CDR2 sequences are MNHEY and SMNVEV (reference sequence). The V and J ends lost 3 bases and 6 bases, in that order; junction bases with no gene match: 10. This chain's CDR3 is CASSFSAGDRSGELFF. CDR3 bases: TGTGCCAGCAGTTTTAGCGCGGGAGATAGGTCCGGGGAGCTGTTTTTT.

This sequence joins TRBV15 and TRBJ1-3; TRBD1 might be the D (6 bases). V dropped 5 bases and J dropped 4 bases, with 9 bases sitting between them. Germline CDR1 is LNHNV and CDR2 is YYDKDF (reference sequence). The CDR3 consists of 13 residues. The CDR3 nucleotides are TGTGCCACCAGCGTACAGGGCGGAAACACCATATATTTT. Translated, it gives CATSVQGGNTIYF.

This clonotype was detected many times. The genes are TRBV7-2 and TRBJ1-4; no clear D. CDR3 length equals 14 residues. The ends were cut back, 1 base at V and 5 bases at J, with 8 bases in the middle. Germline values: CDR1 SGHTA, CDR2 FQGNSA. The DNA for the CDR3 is TGTGCCAGCAGCTTAGGGCAGTCAAATGAAAAACTGTTTTTT. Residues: CASSLGQSNEKLFF.

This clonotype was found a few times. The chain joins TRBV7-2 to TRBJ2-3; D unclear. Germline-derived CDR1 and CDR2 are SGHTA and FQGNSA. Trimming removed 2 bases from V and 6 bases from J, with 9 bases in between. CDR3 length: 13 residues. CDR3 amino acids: CASSLMLADTQYF. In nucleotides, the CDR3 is TGTGCCAGCAGCTTAATGTTGGCCGATACGCAGTATTTT.

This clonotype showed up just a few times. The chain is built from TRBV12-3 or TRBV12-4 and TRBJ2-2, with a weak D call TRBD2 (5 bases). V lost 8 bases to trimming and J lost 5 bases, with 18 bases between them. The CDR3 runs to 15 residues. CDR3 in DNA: TGTGCCAGCCTCCCTGACGGGCGAGGGACCGGGGAGCTGTTTTTT. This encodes CASLPDGRGTGELFF.

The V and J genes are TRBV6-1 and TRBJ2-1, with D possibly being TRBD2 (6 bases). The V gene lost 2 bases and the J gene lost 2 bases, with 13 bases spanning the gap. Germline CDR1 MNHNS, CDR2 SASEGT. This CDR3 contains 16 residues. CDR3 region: CASSESGRGAYNEQFF. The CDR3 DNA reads TGTGCCAGCAGTGAATCCGGGCGGGGAGCCTACAATGAGCAGTTCTTC.